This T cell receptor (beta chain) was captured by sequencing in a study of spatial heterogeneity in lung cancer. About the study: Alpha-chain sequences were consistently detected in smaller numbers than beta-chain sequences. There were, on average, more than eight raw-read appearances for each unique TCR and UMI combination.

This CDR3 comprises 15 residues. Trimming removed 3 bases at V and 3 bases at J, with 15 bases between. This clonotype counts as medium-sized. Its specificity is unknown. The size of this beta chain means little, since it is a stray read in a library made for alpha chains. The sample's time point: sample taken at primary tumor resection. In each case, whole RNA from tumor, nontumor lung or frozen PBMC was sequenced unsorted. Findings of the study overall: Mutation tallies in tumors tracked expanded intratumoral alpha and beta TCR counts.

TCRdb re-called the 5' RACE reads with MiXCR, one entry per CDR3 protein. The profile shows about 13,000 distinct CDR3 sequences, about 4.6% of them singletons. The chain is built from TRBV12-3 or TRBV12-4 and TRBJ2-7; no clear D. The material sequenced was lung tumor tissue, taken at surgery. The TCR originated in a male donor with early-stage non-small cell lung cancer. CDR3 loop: CASSFKGISDYEQYF. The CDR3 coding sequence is TGTGCCAGCAGTTTTAAAGGTATCTCGGACTACGAGCAGTACTTC.